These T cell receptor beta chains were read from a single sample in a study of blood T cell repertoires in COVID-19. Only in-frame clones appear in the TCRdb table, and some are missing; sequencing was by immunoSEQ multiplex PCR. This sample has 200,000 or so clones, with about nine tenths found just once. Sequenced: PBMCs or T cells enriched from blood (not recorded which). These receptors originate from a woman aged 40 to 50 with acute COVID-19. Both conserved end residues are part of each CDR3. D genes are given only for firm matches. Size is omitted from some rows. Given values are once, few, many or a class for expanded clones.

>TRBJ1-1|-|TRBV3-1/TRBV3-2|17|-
TGTGCCAGCAGCCAAGAGGGATTTCTCGGCGGAGGAACTGAAGCTTTCTTT
CASSQEGFLGGGTEAFF
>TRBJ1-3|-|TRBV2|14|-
TGTGCCAGCAGGAACACCATCTCTGGAAACACCATATATTTT
CASRNTISGNTIYF
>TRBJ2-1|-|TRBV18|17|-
TGTGCCAGCTCACCACCGCTGAGGAGCCCGGCCTACAATGAGCAGTTCTTC
CASSPPLRSPAYNEQFF
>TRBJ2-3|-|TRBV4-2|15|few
TGTGCCAGCAGCCAAGGGGGGCTAGACACAGATACGCAGTATTTT
CASSQGGLDTDTQYF
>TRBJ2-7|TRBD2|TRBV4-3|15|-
TGCGCCAGCAGTCTAACAACTAGCGGGGGGAACGAGCAGTACTTC
CASSLTTSGGNEQYF
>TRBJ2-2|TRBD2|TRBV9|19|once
TGTGCCAGCAGCGTAGGCAGAGGCCTAGCGGGGGGAAGCACCGGGGAGCTGTTTTTT
CASSVGRGLAGGSTGELFF
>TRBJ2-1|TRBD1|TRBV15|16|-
TGTGCCACCAGCAGAGGGGACAGGGGGCTTAGGAATGAGCAGTTCTTC
CATSRGDRGLRNEQFF
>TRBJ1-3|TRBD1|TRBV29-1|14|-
TGCAGCGGGCGGACAGGAAGCTCTGGAAACACCATATATTTT
CSGRTGSSGNTIYF
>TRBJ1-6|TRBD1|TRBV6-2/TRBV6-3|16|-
TGTGCCAGCAGCCGCCGAGCGGGACAGGGATATTCACCCCTCCACTTT
CASSRRAGQGYSPLHF
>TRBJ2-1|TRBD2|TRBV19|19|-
TGTGCCAGTAGTATGGCCACTAGCGGGGGATCCCCAAAGTACAATGAGCAGTTCTTC
CASSMATSGGSPKYNEQFF
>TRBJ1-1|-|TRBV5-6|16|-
TGTGCCAGCAGCCCACCTTTCGCGGCCCTGAACACTGAAGCTTTCTTT
CASSPPFAALNTEAFF
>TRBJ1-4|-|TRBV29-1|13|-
TGCAGCGTATCTTCAGGATTTAATGAAAAACTGTTTTTT
CSVSSGFNEKLFF
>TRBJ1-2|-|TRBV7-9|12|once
TGTGCCAGCAGCTTATCTATGTTGGGCTACACCTTC
CASSLSMLGYTF
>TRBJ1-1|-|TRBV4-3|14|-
TGCGCCAGCAGCCAAGAATTAGCGGATGCAGGAGCTTTCTTT
CASSQELADAGAFF
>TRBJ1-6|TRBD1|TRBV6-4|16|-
TGTGCCAGCAGTGTCACGACGGGACAGGGGAATTCACCCCTCCACTTT
CASSVTTGQGNSPLHF
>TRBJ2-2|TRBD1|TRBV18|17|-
TGTGCCAGCTCACCACGGACAGGGGGCGCCGGCGCCGGGGAGCTGTTTTTT
CASSPRTGGAGAGELFF
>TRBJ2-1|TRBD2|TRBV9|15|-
TGTGCCAGCAGCGTAGAGGGACTAGCGGGGGCTGAGCAGTTCTTC
CASSVEGLAGAEQFF